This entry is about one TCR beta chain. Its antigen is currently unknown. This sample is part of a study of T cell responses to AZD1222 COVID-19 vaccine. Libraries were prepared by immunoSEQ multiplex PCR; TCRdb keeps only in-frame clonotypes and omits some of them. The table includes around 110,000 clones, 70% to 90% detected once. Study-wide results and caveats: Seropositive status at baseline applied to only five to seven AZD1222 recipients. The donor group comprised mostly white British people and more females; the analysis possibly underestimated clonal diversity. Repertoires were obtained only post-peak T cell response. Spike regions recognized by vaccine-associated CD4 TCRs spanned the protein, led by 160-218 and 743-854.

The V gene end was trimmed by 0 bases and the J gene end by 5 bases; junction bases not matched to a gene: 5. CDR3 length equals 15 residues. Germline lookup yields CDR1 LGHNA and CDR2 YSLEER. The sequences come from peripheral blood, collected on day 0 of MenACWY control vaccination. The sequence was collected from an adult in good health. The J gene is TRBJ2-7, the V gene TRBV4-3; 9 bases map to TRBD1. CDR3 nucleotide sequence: TGCGCCAGCAGCCAAGATGTGGGACAGGGCGACGAGCAGTACTTC. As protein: CASSQDVGQGDEQYF.